This T cell receptor (beta chain) is drawn from a study of blood T cell repertoires in COVID-19. Repertoires were generated with immunoSEQ multiplex PCR, while TCRdb's copy carries only in-frame clones and drops some. The sample comprises around 130,000 clones, approximately 83% of which are singletons, and 7.5% to 8.5% rests with the top ten. This CDR3 spans 12 amino acids. CDR1 is MDHEN, CDR2 SYDVKM, per germline. The germline V and J ends were trimmed by 5 bases and 11 bases, with 13 bases remaining between them. The sample was peripheral blood. This chain uses TRBV28 with TRBJ1-5; D is unclear. The clonotype was recovered from a human donor in a cohort sampled during active COVID-19. As DNA, the CDR3 is TGTGCCAGCAGTCCAAGGACTCTCACCCAGCATTTT. This gives the protein CASSPRTLTQHF.